This T cell receptor beta chain was documented in a study of response to subunit inactivated influenza vaccine. Study results and caveats: There was a suggestion from the authors that each seasonal influenza vaccination recruits few new T cells.

The ends lost 1 base at V and 5 bases at J; junction bases unmatched: 5. CDR1 SGHTA and CDR2 FQGNSA come from the germline V gene. This CDR3 region has 16 residues. Of note for this clonotype: What it binds is not known.

TCRdb processed the RT-PCR reads anew with MiXCR; each CDR3 protein has one entry. Of hundreds of thousands of distinct CDR3 sequences in the sample, over 9.5% were seen once. The sample in question was PBMCs from blood, obtained about 40 days after vaccination. This rearrangement joins TRBV7-2 to TRBJ2-2; 9 bases are shared with TRBD2. This clonotype was sampled from a man aged 50 or older who received an inactivated influenza vaccine. CDR3 residues: CASSLETSGRTGELFF. CDR3 sequence (DNA): TGTGCCAGCAGCTTAGAAACGAGCGGGAGGACCGGGGAGCTGTTTTTT.